Given below is one T cell receptor beta chain in context. Its matching antigen is unknown. With 5 bases clipped from V and 2 bases from J, the junction kept 8 bases outside the gene matches. CDR1 is SGHTA and CDR2 is FQGTGA in the germline V gene. CDR3 size: 15 residues. The sample comes from a study of graft-versus-host responses after intestinal transplantation. The assay was immunoSEQ multiplex PCR, and TCRdb's table has in-frame clones only and misses some. The sample has roughly 97,000 clones, roughly 90% seen once; the top ten hold roughly 15%. Whole-study results and caveats: GvH clones occurred in recipient marrow; some first appeared in ileum or blood.

The chain has TRBV7-3 and TRBJ2-7; TRBD1 matches 8 bases. Sequenced material: PBMCs, taken about 440 days after intestinal transplant. This receptor was identified in a human patient who received an intestinal transplant, so some T cells may come from the graft donor. CDR3 in DNA: TGTGCCAGCAGCCCCAGACAGGGGTCAACCTACGAGCAGTACTTC. Translated: CASSPRQGSTYEQYF.